This T cell receptor (beta chain) was identified in a study of cytomegalovirus exposure and HLA in healthy donors. Across the study: Early release data held around 82 million unique TCRs from HLA-typed donors. Study-level findings and limits: According to an earlier analysis, most TCR beta V segments yielded productive rearrangements about 90% or about 30% of the time.

In the PCR, 60 Vbeta and 13 Jbeta primers were used. Authors' data handling: Later work found 74 million or so unique TCR beta chains, with around 10 million shared. Generated by immunoSEQ multiplex PCR, the TCRdb table keeps only in-frame clones and is missing some. The V and J calls and clone size are taken from that table; D and trimming were inferred from the DNA. The sample has 85,000 to 100,000 clones; roughly 86% are singletons. J lost 6 bases, V lost 5 bases, and 5 bases had no gene match. The length of the CDR3 is 13 residues. The germline V gene has CDR1 LNHDA and CDR2 SQIVND (reference sequence). A remark on this clone: Its antigen is unknown.

The V gene is TRBV19, the J gene TRBJ2-5; TRBD1 aligns across 8 bases. Sequenced material: PBMCs. The TCR was taken from a man aged 25-45 years in good health and CMV-seropositive. The CDR3 loop is CASSSGGRKTQYF. CDR3 bases: TGTGCCAGTAGTTCAGGGGGCCGGAAGACCCAGTACTTC.